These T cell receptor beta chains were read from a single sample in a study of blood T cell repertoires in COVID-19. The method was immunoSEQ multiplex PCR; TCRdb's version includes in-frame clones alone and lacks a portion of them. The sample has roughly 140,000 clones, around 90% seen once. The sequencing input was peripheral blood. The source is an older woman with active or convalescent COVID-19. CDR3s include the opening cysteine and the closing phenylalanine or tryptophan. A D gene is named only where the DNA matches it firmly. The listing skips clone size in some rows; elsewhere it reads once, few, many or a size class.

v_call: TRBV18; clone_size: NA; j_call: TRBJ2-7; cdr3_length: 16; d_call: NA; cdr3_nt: TGTGCCAGCTCACCACCGAGTCACAGCGTCGGGGGCGAGCAGTACTTC; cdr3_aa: CASSPPSHSVGGEQYF
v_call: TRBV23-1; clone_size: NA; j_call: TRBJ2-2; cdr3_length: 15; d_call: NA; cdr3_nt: TGCGCCAGCAGTCATTTACAGAATAGAACCGGGGAGCTGTTTTTT; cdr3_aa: CASSHLQNRTGELFF
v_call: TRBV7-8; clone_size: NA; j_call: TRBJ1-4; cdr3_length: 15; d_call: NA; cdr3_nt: TGTGCCAGCAGCTTAGACTCTGCAACTAATGAAAAACTGTTTTTT; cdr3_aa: CASSLDSATNEKLFF
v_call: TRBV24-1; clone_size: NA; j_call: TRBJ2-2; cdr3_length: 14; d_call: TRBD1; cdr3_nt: TGTGCCACCGGCGACAGGGGCAACACCGGGGAGCTGTTTTTT; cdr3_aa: CATGDRGNTGELFF
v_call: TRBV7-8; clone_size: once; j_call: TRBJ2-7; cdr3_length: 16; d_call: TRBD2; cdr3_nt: TGTGCCAGCAGCTCCTGGGGGGGGAGGCCCACCGACGAGCAGTACTTC; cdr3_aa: CASSSWGGRPTDEQYF
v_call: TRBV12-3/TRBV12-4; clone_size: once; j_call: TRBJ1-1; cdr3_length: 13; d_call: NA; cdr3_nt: TGTGCCAGCACCGTTAGAGGGAACACTGAAGCTTTCTTT; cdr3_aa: CASTVRGNTEAFF
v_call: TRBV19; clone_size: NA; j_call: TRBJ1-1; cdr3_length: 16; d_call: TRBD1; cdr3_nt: TGTGCCAGTAGTATAGGGGACAGGACCGGCGGGGCTGAAGCTTTCTTT; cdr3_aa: CASSIGDRTGGAEAFF
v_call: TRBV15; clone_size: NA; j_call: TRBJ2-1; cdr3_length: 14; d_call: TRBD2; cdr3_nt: TGTGCCACCAGCAGAAACCCTAGCGGGGATGAGCAGTTCTTC; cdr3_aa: CATSRNPSGDEQFF
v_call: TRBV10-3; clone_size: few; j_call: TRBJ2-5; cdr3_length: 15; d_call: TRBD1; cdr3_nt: TGTGCCATCAGGGAGGGGGACAGGGGTTATGAGACCCAGTACTTC; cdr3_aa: CAIREGDRGYETQYF
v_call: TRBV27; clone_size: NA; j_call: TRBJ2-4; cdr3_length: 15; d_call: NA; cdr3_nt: TGTGCCAGCAGTATGGACTGGAGAGCCAAAAACATTCAGTACTTC; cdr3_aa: CASSMDWRAKNIQYF
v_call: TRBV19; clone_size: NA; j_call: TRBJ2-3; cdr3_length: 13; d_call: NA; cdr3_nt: TGTGCCAGTAGTTCGGTTTCCGCAGATACGCAGTATTTT; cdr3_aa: CASSSVSADTQYF
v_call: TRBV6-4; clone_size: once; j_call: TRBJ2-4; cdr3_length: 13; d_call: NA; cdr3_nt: TGTGCCAGCAGTGACGGCCAGGGCGACATTCAGTACTTC; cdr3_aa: CASSDGQGDIQYF
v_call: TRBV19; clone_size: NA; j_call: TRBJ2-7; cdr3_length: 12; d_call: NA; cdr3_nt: TGTGCCAGTACGGGGAGCTCCTACGAGCAGTACTTC; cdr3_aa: CASTGSSYEQYF
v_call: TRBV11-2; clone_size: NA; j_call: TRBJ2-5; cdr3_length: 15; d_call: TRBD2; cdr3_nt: TGTGCCAGTGAAGCCGGGACTAGTTTTTCGGAGACCCAGTACTTC; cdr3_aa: CASEAGTSFSETQYF